This TCR beta chain was retrieved from a study of blood T cell repertoires in COVID-19. For the study at large: Researchers got acute and convalescent COVID-19 samples from the United States, Italy and Spain. The analysed material was cDNA or gDNA that came from T cells, B-cell-depleted T cells, or PBMCs.

Under the authors' procedure: Estimation of nucleated cell counts relied on the amplification of reference gene primers. Data came from immunoSEQ multiplex PCR; TCRdb stores just in-frame clones and leaves some out. For V, J and clone size, that table is used; D and trimming come from the DNA. The sample shows roughly 300,000 clones, approximately 90% of them seen only once. The Seattle site enrolled patients during active infection and followed them longitudinally. This receptor was identified in a woman under 40 with COVID-19, enrolled during active disease. What was sequenced was peripheral blood.

The CDR3 nucleotides are TGTGCCAGCAGCGTCAACAGGGGTAACTATGGCTACACCTTC. This gives the protein CASSVNRGNYGYTF. V and J are TRBV5-4 and TRBJ1-2, with 7 bases that match TRBD1. This CDR3 region has 14 residues. The V gene end was trimmed by 4 bases and the J gene end by 1 base; junction bases not matched to a gene: 4. Germline V gene lookup returns CDR1 SGHNT and CDR2 YYREEE (reference sequence).